A single sample is the source of the 10 T cell receptor beta chains below, sequenced in a study of shared clonotypes between healthy human individuals. This table comes from immunoSEQ multiplex PCR, and its TCRdb copy is limited to in-frame clones, with some not included. The repertoire includes around 2.1 million clones, about 92% of them detected once, and over 1.5% sits in the top ten. The naive CD8 fraction comprised CD45RO-negative cells positively selected for CCR7 and excluded terminally differentiated effector memory CD45RA+ cells. Sequencing was performed on naive CD8+ T cells from PBMCs. The receptors here all came from a man between 18 and 35 years old in good health. Some clones in this sample may be carry-over from other donors' samples.

This clone was recorded a few times. The chain recombines TRBV27 with TRBJ2-7; D tentatively reads TRBD1 or TRBD2 (5 bases each). Trimming shortened V by 5 bases and J by 6 bases, and 23 bases separated the two germline ends. Germline lookup yields CDR1 MNHEY and CDR2 SMNVEV (reference sequence). The CDR3 consists of 16 residues. CDR3 amino acids: CASSPQRRGDLGEQYF. Here the CDR3 DNA reads TGTGCCAGCAGTCCACAACGGAGAGGGGATCTCGGCGAGCAGTACTTC.

The chain uses TRBV29-1 and TRBJ2-5, with a weak D call TRBD2 (5 bases). V shed 4 bases and J shed 1 base, with 13 bases lying between them. Germline V CDR1 and CDR2: SQVTM, ANQGSEA. The CDR3 covers 14 residues. CDR3 DNA sequence: TGCAGCGTTGGGGCCTTGGCGGGCCAAGAGACCCAGTACTTC. Its translation: CSVGALAGQETQYF.

A single count supports this clone. DNA for the CDR3: TGTGCCAGCAGCCCGGGATTAAGCTTCCCCGAGCAGTACTTC. It specifies CASSPGLSFPEQYF. The genes are TRBV7-8 and TRBJ2-7, with a possible D match to TRBD2 (5 bases). Germline CDR1 and CDR2: SGHVS and FQNEAQ. With 5 bases removed from V and 6 bases from J, the gap between germline ends came to 17 bases. The CDR3 length is 14 residues.

The genes are TRBV7-9 and TRBJ1-1, with 7 bases lining up with TRBD1. This CDR3 is built from 13 residues. Germline values: CDR1 SEHNR, CDR2 FQNEAQ (reference sequence). J was trimmed by 11 bases and V by 6 bases; bases with no gene match: 12. This CDR3 is CASSTGALDGAFF. CDR3 sequence (DNA): TGTGCCAGCAGTACAGGGGCACTCGACGGGGCTTTCTTT.

V is TRBV7-9 and J is TRBJ1-4, with D perhaps TRBD1 (6 bases). Germline V gene data show CDR1 as SEHNR and CDR2 as FQNEAQ (reference sequence). The CDR3 has 15 residues. The ends were cut back, 4 bases at V and 6 bases at J, with 15 bases in the middle. The CDR3 nucleotides read TGTGCCAGCAGCTCACCCAAGGACAGTCATGAAAAACTGTTTTTT. This translates into CASSSPKDSHEKLFF.

This sequence joins TRBV29-1 and TRBJ1-2, with D unclear. This CDR3 is 13 amino acids long. The V gene lost 5 bases and the J gene lost 1 base, with 11 bases spanning the gap. Germline V gene sequence: CDR1 SQVTM, CDR2 ANQGSEA. The DNA for the CDR3 is TGCAGCGTTATCAACAGCCATAACTATGGCTACACCTTC. Protein sequence: CSVINSHNYGYTF.

The chain employs TRBV19 and TRBJ2-5, with 7 nucleotides matching TRBD1. V lost 3 bases and J lost 5; bases outside the gene matches: 12. The CDR3 runs to 16 residues. From germline, CDR1 is LNHDA and CDR2 SQIVND (reference sequence). The CDR3 here is CASSMGPGGFTETQYF. The CDR3, as DNA: TGTGCCAGTAGTATGGGCCCAGGGGGATTTACCGAGACCCAGTACTTC.

The chain joins TRBV6-5 to TRBJ2-5, with D unclear. The CDR3 contains 14 residues. V gave up 0 bases and J gave up 5 bases, with 10 bases separating them. Per germline, CDR1 MNHEY and CDR2 SVGAGI. CDR3 amino acids: CASSYSRTIETQYF. DNA of the CDR3: TGTGCCAGCAGTTACTCCCGGACGATTGAGACCCAGTACTTC.

The chain combines TRBV18 with TRBJ2-7; weak D call: TRBD1 (5 bases). Trimming shortened V by 1 base and J by 0 bases, and 10 bases separated the two germline ends. This CDR3 has 15 residues. Germline V gene data show CDR1 as KGHSH and CDR2 as LQKENI. CDR3 DNA sequence: TGTGCCAGCTCACCACAGCCAGGGAACTCCTACGAGCAGTACTTC. Protein sequence: CASSPQPGNSYEQYF.

The chain has TRBV27 and TRBJ2-7; possibly TRBD1 or TRBD2 for D (5 bases each). Per the germline V gene, CDR1 is MNHEY and CDR2 is SMNVEV (reference sequence). The CDR3 consists of 15 residues. V gave up 7 bases and J gave up 0 bases, with 16 bases separating them. The CDR3 loop reads CASNSRAGSSYEQYF. DNA of the CDR3: TGTGCCAGCAATTCCAGGGCAGGGAGCTCCTACGAGCAGTACTTC.